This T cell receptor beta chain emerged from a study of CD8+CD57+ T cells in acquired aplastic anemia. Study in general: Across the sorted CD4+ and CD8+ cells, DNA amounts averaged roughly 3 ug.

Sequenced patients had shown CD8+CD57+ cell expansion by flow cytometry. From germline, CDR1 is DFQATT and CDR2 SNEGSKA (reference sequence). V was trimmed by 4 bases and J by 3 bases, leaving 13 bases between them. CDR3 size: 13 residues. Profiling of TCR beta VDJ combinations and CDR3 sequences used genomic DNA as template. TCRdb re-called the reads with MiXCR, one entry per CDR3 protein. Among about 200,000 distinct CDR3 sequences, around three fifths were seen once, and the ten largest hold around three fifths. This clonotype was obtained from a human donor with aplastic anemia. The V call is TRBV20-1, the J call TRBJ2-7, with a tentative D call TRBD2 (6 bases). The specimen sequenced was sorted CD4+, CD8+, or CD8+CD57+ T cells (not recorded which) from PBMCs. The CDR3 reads CSATEGLIYEQYF. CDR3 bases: TGCAGTGCTACTGAGGGACTGATCTACGAGCAGTACTTC.